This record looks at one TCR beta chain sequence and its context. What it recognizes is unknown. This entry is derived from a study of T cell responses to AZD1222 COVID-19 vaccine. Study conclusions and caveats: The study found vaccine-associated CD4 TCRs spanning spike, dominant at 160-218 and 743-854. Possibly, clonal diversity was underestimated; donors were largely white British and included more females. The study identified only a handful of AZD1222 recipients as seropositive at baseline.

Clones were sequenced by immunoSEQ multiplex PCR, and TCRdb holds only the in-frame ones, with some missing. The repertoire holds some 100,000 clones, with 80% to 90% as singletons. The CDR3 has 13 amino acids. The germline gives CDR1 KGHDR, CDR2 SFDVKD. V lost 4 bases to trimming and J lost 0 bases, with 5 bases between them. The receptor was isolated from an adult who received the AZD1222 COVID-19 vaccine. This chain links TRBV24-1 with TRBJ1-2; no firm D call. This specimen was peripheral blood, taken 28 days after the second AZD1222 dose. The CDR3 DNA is TGTGCCACCAGTGACGGCGCTAACTATGGCTACACCTTC. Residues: CATSDGANYGYTF.